One sample yielded the 28 T cell receptor beta chains listed below, sequenced in a study of CD8+ T cells in alopecia areata. In each case, RNA was isolated and then reverse transcribed into cDNA as the sequencing template. The table came from immunoSEQ multiplex PCR; TCRdb's copy has only in-frame clones and leaves some out. The table has 200,000 to 250,000 clones, over 60% seen once; the top ten hold roughly 4.2%. The treatment here: oral pan-JAK inhibitor, 5-10 mg twice daily. The sequencing here drew on CD4+ T cells sorted from blood, taken at week 4, from a patient treated with tofacitinib. These receptors were obtained from a human donor with alopecia areata.

The chain couples TRBV4-3 to TRBJ2-7; D gene uncertain. The CDR3 length is 14 residues. The V end lost 0 bases, the J end lost 3 bases, and 9 bases lay between the germline ends. Germline V gene sequence: CDR1 LGHNA, CDR2 YSLEER. Here the CDR3 DNA reads TGCGCCAGCAGCCAAGATTACGGGCTCTACGAGCAGTACTTC. It codes for CASSQDYGLYEQYF.

J is TRBJ1-5 and V is TRBV15; D unresolved. V lost 5 bases and J 3 bases, leaving 8 bases between the germline ends. Germline V gene sequence: CDR1 LNHNV, CDR2 YYDKDF (reference sequence). This CDR3 has 13 amino acids. CDR3 DNA: TGTGCCACCAGCGCCCAGTACAATCAGCCCCAGCATTTT. Translating gives CATSAQYNQPQHF.

The rearrangement joins TRBV2 to TRBJ2-7; no clear D. Germline V gives CDR1 SNHLY, CDR2 FYNNEI. V gave up 0 bases and J gave up 12 bases, with 9 bases separating them. The CDR3 is 11 residues long. DNA of the CDR3: TGTGCCAGCAGTGAAGCGCTTCATAGGTACTTC. Translated, it gives CASSEALHRYF. Together with reference TRBV2 and TRBJ2-7, the CDR3 gives the full variable domain: EPEVTQTPSHQVTQMGQEVILRCVPISNHLYFYWYRQILGQKVEFLVSFYNNEISEKSEIFDDQFSVERPDGSNFTLKIRSTKLEDSAMYFCASSEALHRYFGPGTRLTVT.

The rearrangement links TRBV29-1 to TRBJ2-3, with D possibly TRBD1 on 5 matching bases. The CDR3 covers 16 residues. V was clipped by 0 bases and J by 1 base, with 14 bases between them. CDR1 is SQVTM, CDR2 ANQGSEA, per germline. The CDR3 protein is CSVEDLWGFGTDTQYF. CDR3 sequence (DNA): TGCAGCGTTGAAGATCTGTGGGGCTTCGGCACAGATACGCAGTATTTT.

V is TRBV9 and J is TRBJ2-1; 12 nucleotides agree with TRBD2. This CDR3 is 15 amino acids long. The junction had 6 bases not matched to a gene; V was cut back by 4 bases and J by 7 bases. CDR1 is SGDLS, CDR2 YYNGEE, per germline. CDR3 residues: CASSLTSGGWNEQFF. CDR3 in DNA: TGTGCCAGCAGCCTCACTAGCGGGGGGTGGAATGAGCAGTTCTTC.

This rearrangement joins TRBV5-1 to TRBJ2-3; TRBD1 matches at 8 bases. Germline values: CDR1 SGHRS, CDR2 YFSETQ. The CDR3 has 13 residues. Losses at the gene ends were 5 bases for V and 1 base for J; bases not matched to a gene: 0. The CDR3 here is CASRTGGTDTQYF. Here the CDR3 DNA reads TGCGCCAGCAGGACAGGGGGCACAGATACGCAGTATTTT.

The gene calls are TRBV27 and TRBJ2-3, with TRBD2 identical over 14 bases. V shed 3 bases, J shed 1 base, and the junction held 3 bases outside the gene matches. The CDR3 has 17 amino acids. Per germline, CDR1 MNHEY and CDR2 SMNVEV (reference sequence). The CDR3 is CASSLTSGGEGTDTQYF. Written as DNA, the CDR3 is TGTGCCAGCAGTTTGACTAGCGGGGGGGAAGGCACAGATACGCAGTATTTT.

The rearrangement joins TRBV29-1 to TRBJ1-2; tentatively, D is TRBD1 (6 bases). There are 13 residues in the CDR3. Trimming took off 7 bases at V and 0 bases at J, with 12 bases between the two ends. Looked up from germline, CDR1 is SQVTM and CDR2 is ANQGSEA. The CDR3 loop is CSAGTTTNYGYTF. As DNA, the CDR3 is TGCAGCGCTGGGACAACCACTAACTATGGCTACACCTTC.

The chain employs TRBV29-1 and TRBJ2-3; 8 bases align to TRBD1. This CDR3 is built from 12 residues. Germline V gene lookup returns CDR1 SQVTM and CDR2 ANQGSEA. V dropped 3 bases and J dropped 4; count of bases not matched to a gene: 0. The CDR3 sequence is CSVETGADTQYF. CDR3 sequence (DNA): TGCAGCGTTGAGACAGGGGCAGATACGCAGTATTTT.

This chain links TRBV30 with TRBJ2-4; 10 bases line up with TRBD1. Trimming at V came to 2 bases and at J to 5 bases, leaving 3 bases not matched to a gene. The CDR3 has 14 residues. The germline gives CDR1 GTSNPN, CDR2 SVGIG (reference sequence). The CDR3 bases are TGTGCCTGGAGTCCCGGGACAGGGGAAAACATTCAGTACTTC. Its translation: CAWSPGTGENIQYF.

V usage is TRBV29-1 and J usage is TRBJ2-3; D ambiguous. Germline values: CDR1 SQVTM, CDR2 ANQGSEA. The ends were cut back, 3 bases at V and 2 bases at J, with 6 bases in the middle. The CDR3 has 12 residues. The CDR3 DNA follows: TGCAGCGTTGAGGCAGTCACAGATACGCAGTATTTT. Its translation is CSVEAVTDTQYF.

This clone turned up a few times. This sequence joins TRBV7-2 and TRBJ2-5; D is tentatively TRBD1 or TRBD2 (5 bases each). Germline V lookup: CDR1 SGHTA, CDR2 FQGNSA. The CDR3 runs to 15 residues. Trimming removed 5 bases from V and 4 bases from J, with 17 bases in between. The DNA for the CDR3 is TGTGCCAGCAGCCCCCCCGGGACCTTCCGAGAGACCCAGTACTTC. Translation: CASSPPGTFRETQYF.

The rearrangement links TRBV27 to TRBJ1-1; tentatively, D is TRBD1 (6 bases). Trimming took 5 bases from V and 3 from J, leaving 16 bases between them. Looked up from germline, CDR1 is MNHEY and CDR2 is SMNVEV (reference sequence). This CDR3 is 15 amino acids long. CDR3 DNA sequence: TGTGCCAGCAGTCCGTCGGACAGCCGGTACACTGAAGCTTTCTTT. Encoded protein: CASSPSDSRYTEAFF.

This chain connects TRBV6-5 to TRBJ2-7; D gene uncertain. Trimming cost V 2 bases and J 1 base, with 12 bases left between them. This CDR3 comprises 15 residues. Germline V gives CDR1 MNHEY, CDR2 SVGAGI. The chain's CDR3 is CASSYQYDVSYEQYF. The CDR3 nucleotides are TGTGCCAGCAGTTACCAGTACGACGTTTCCTACGAGCAGTACTTC.

For this clone: The germline gene is not matched at one end of the junction; a read error may be the cause. The chain is built from TRBV30 and TRBJ1-5; 7 bases are shared with TRBD1. Germline V gene data show CDR1 as GTSNPN and CDR2 as SVGIG (reference sequence). CDR3 size: 15 residues. For the CDR3, the DNA is TGTGCCGGGAGTGTTGGGGACAGCGGTAATCAGCCCCAGCATTTT. The encoded protein is CAGSVGDSGNQPQHF.

The genes are TRBV2 and TRBJ2-4, with D possibly called TRBD1 or TRBD2 (5 bases each). The CDR3 consists of 15 residues. Germline-derived CDR1 and CDR2 are SNHLY and FYNNEI. V lost 3 bases to trimming and J lost 0 bases, with 9 bases between them. The CDR3 protein is CASSDGGIAKNIQYF. As DNA, the CDR3 is TGTGCCAGCAGTGATGGGGGAATAGCCAAAAACATTCAGTACTTC.

As to this clone: The junction shows a germline mismatch at one end, possibly a read error. This sequence joins TRBV7-9 and TRBJ2-7, with D perhaps TRBD1 (6 bases). CDR3 size: 11 residues. Germline V gives CDR1 SEHNR, CDR2 FQNEAQ (reference sequence). The CDR3 DNA sequence: TGTGCCAGCAGCTTAGGGACAGCATTCCGCTTC. Its protein is CASSLGTAFRF. Variable domain in full (rest from reference TRBV7-9 and TRBJ2-7): DTGVSQNPRHKITKRGQNVTFRCDPISEHNRLYWYRQTLGQGPEFLTYFQNEAQLEKSRLLSDRFSAERPKGSFSTLEIQRTEQGDSAMYLCASSLGTAFRFGPGTRLTVT.

This clone was recorded a few times. V and J are TRBV6-6 and TRBJ1-1; no clear D. The germline gives CDR1 MNHNY, CDR2 SVGAGI (reference sequence). V dropped 2 bases and J dropped 8 bases, with 12 bases sitting between them. CDR3 length equals 13 residues. CDR3 in amino acids: CASSYESGEEAFF. The CDR3 nucleotides are TGTGCCAGCAGTTACGAATCCGGTGAAGAAGCTTTCTTT.

The sample holds a few counts of this clone. This rearrangement joins TRBV4-1 to TRBJ2-5; D remains unclear. Germline V CDR1 and CDR2: MGHRA, YSYEKL. V lost 1 base and J lost 2, with 11 bases in between. The CDR3 runs to 15 residues. CDR3 sequence (DNA): TGCGCCAGCAGCCAAGGAACAGACCCACAAGAGACCCAGTACTTC. This translates into CASSQGTDPQETQYF.

This clone showed up just a few times. The chain is built from TRBV15 and TRBJ2-2, with D perhaps matching TRBD1 or TRBD2 (5 bases each). The germline gives CDR1 LNHNV, CDR2 YYDKDF (reference sequence). The CDR3 spans 17 residues. The ends were cut back, 3 bases at V and 0 bases at J, with 14 bases in the middle. Here the CDR3 reads CATSRGEGQTNTGELFF. CDR3 DNA sequence: TGTGCCACCAGCAGGGGAGAGGGGCAGACGAACACCGGGGAGCTGTTTTTT.

Notes on this clone: Other DNA sequences in the sample encode the same CDR3. The chain is built from TRBV5-6 and TRBJ2-7; TRBD1 is a possible D gene (6 bases). CDR1 is SGHDT, CDR2 YYEEEE, per germline. The CDR3 spans 13 residues. The V gene lost 1 base and the J gene lost 2 bases, with 7 bases spanning the gap. CDR3 amino acids: CASSLQGPYEQYF. CDR3 bases: TGTGCCAGCAGCTTGCAGGGGCCCTACGAGCAGTACTTC.

The chain has TRBV29-1 and TRBJ2-1, with a tentative D call TRBD2 (7 bases). CDR1 is SQVTM, CDR2 ANQGSEA, per germline. There are 15 residues in the CDR3. V was shortened by 3 bases and J by 7 bases, with 19 bases between the two germline ends. The CDR3 spells CSVDSVGGGRNEQFF. CDR3 nucleotide sequence: TGCAGCGTTGACAGCGTAGGGGGGGGTAGGAATGAGCAGTTCTTC.

This clone was counted a few times. The chain is built from TRBV6-1 and TRBJ2-3, with a possible D match to TRBD1 (5 bases). Per the germline V gene, CDR1 is MNHNS and CDR2 is SASEGT. CDR3 length equals 15 residues. V was pared by 4 bases and J by 1 base, with 12 bases between. In nucleotides, the CDR3 is TGTGCCAGCAGTGTAGAGACAGCCCGCACAGATACGCAGTATTTT. It codes for CASSVETARTDTQYF.

This clone was seen a few times. The chain joins TRBV18 to TRBJ2-1; 9 bases align to TRBD2. Germline CDR1 reads KGHSH; CDR2 reads LQKENI. This CDR3 region has 16 residues. V was pared by 0 bases and J by 8 bases, with 8 bases of the junction left unmatched. The CDR3 here is CASSPPGTSFLYEQFF. CDR3 bases: TGTGCCAGCTCACCACCCGGGACTAGCTTTCTGTATGAGCAGTTCTTC. The variable domain in full, with the rest retrieved from reference TRBV18 and TRBJ2-1, is NAGVMQNPRHLVRRRGQEARLRCSPMKGHSHVYWYRQLPEEGLKFMVYLQKENIIDESGMPKERFSAEFPKEGPSILRIQQVVRGDSAAYFCASSPPGTSFLYEQFFGPGTRLTVL.

This chain joins TRBV11-2 and TRBJ1-6, with D possibly TRBD1 on 6 matching bases. From germline, CDR1 is SGHAT and CDR2 FQNNGV. The CDR3 covers 15 residues. V was pared by 3 bases and J by 7 bases, with 13 bases between. In DNA form, the CDR3 reads TGTGCCAGCAGCTTGGACAGTAAAGGGAATTCACCCCTCCACTTT. It encodes CASSLDSKGNSPLHF.

This clone is labeled as medium-sized. The V and J genes are TRBV18 and TRBJ2-6; no clear D. The CDR3 spans 17 residues. Per germline, CDR1 KGHSH and CDR2 LQKENI. V was clipped by 2 bases and J by 0 bases, with 11 bases between them. The CDR3 DNA reads TGTGCCAGCTCACCAGGGTATCAAAGCTCTGGGGCCAACGTCCTGACTTTC. It codes for CASSPGYQSSGANVLTF.

A few counts support this clone. The gene calls are TRBV29-1 and TRBJ2-3; 10 bases match TRBD2. From germline, CDR1 is SQVTM and CDR2 ANQGSEA. The CDR3 spans 15 residues. Trimming cost V 4 bases and J 0 bases; bases outside gene matches: 4. CDR3 loop: CSVGTSGDSTDTQYF. DNA of the CDR3: TGCAGCGTTGGAACTAGCGGGGATAGCACAGATACGCAGTATTTT.

This clone has more than one count but fewer than ten. V is TRBV2 and J is TRBJ1-2; D is uncertain. There are 13 residues in the CDR3. Trimming shortened V by 2 bases and J by 8 bases, and 12 bases separated the two germline ends. Germline V gene data show CDR1 as SNHLY and CDR2 as FYNNEI. The CDR3 DNA reads as TGTGCCAGCAGTGAACCGTCACCGGGGGGCTACACCTTC. Translation gives CASSEPSPGGYTF.